These T cell receptor beta chains were read from a single sample in a study of T cell changes during pregnancy in multiple sclerosis. Measured with immunoSEQ multiplex PCR; TCRdb has only the in-frame clones, and not every one. The data hold around 44,000 clones, with approximately 94% observed a single time. The sample here was CD8+ T cells from peripheral blood mononuclear cells, taken in the third trimester of pregnancy. The receptors derive from a female donor with multiple sclerosis, enrolled in a pregnancy study. Both conserved end residues are part of each CDR3. A D gene is named only where the DNA matches it firmly. Rows give clone size only sometimes, using once, few, many, or a class for an expanded clone.

TRBJ2-1 | - | - | TRBV19 | CASGRRSSYNEQFF | TGTGCCTCCGGCAGGAGGAGCTCCTACAATGAGCAGTTCTTC
TRBJ2-7 | - | - | TRBV27 | CASSWAGPTGEQYF | TGTGCCAGCAGTTGGGCGGGACCCACGGGGGAGCAGTACTTC
TRBJ1-5 | TRBD1 | - | TRBV2 | CASSPGTGGLQPQHF | TGTGCCAGCAGTCCAGGGACAGGGGGCCTTCAGCCCCAGCATTTT
TRBJ1-1 | TRBD1 | - | TRBV7-9 | CASSLTGTEAFF | TGTGCCAGCAGCTTGACAGGGACTGAAGCTTTCTTT
TRBJ1-2 | TRBD1 | - | TRBV16 | CASSPGQEKGFGYGYTF | TGTGCCAGCAGTCCGGGACAGGAAAAGGGTTTTGGGTATGGCTACACCTTC
TRBJ1-2 | TRBD1 | - | TRBV6-1 | CASSEFAPMDRRGYTF | TGTGCCAGCAGTGAATTCGCCCCGATGGACAGGCGTGGCTACACCTTC
TRBJ2-7 | - | once | TRBV7-2 | CASTPYPTGSPSYEQYF | TGTGCCAGCACCCCTTACCCAACAGGTTCCCCGTCCTACGAGCAGTACTTC
TRBJ2-7 | TRBD1 | - | TRBV28 | CASRLGQGRYEQYF | TGTGCCAGCAGGCTCGGACAGGGGCGGTACGAGCAGTACTTC
TRBJ2-1 | - | - | TRBV5-8 | CASSFASYNEQFF | TGTGCCAGCAGCTTCGCGTCCTACAATGAGCAGTTCTTC
TRBJ2-7 | TRBD1 | - | TRBV27 | CASGTGGEQYF | TGTGCCAGCGGGACAGGGGGCGAGCAGTACTTC
TRBJ2-7 | - | - | TRBV6-5 | CASSYLQGYEQYF | TGTGCCAGCAGTTACCTTCAGGGCTACGAGCAGTACTTC
TRBJ1-1 | - | - | TRBV2 | CASSDSWGLNTEAFF | TGTGCCAGCAGTGATTCATGGGGCCTGAACACTGAAGCTTTCTTT
TRBJ2-7 | - | - | TRBV29-1 | CSVRLGRGYEQYF | TGCAGCGTTAGGTTGGGCCGTGGTTACGAGCAGTACTTC
TRBJ2-1 | - | - | TRBV7-6 | CASSLDGGPWEQFF | TGTGCCAGCAGCTTAGACGGAGGGCCGTGGGAGCAGTTCTTC
TRBJ2-1 | TRBD2 | - | TRBV7-2 | CASSAYLAGPSSYNEQFF | TGTGCCAGCAGCGCATATTTAGCGGGACCGAGCTCCTACAATGAGCAGTTCTTC
TRBJ2-7 | - | - | TRBV6-4 | CASSDSKVATTDPYEQYF | TGTGCCAGCAGTGACTCGAAGGTGGCGACGACAGATCCCTACGAGCAGTACTTC
TRBJ2-1 | TRBD2 | - | TRBV6-1 | CASSEWGGSGNEQFF | TGTGCCAGCAGTGAATGGGGCGGGAGTGGTAATGAGCAGTTCTTC
TRBJ2-2 | - | - | TRBV7-3 | CASSPPGVRAGELFF | TGTGCCAGCAGCCCGCCGGGTGTTCGTGCCGGGGAGCTGTTTTTT
TRBJ1-2 | TRBD1 | - | TRBV27 | CASSFSANFGTDNYGYTF | TGTGCCAGCAGTTTTTCGGCGAATTTCGGGACAGATAACTATGGCTACACCTTC
TRBJ2-3 | - | - | TRBV12-5 | CATGRIIDTQYF | TGTGCTACAGGGAGGATAATTGATACGCAGTATTTT
TRBJ2-1 | TRBD2 | - | TRBV28 | CASSLAPRWRESNEQFF | TGTGCCAGCAGTTTAGCCCCCAGGTGGCGGGAGTCCAATGAGCAGTTCTTC
TRBJ2-7 | TRBD2 | - | TRBV4-2 | CASSPWTSGSYEQYF | TGTGCCAGCAGCCCCTGGACTAGCGGGAGCTACGAGCAGTACTTC
TRBJ2-7 | - | - | TRBV13 | CASSSTSYEQYF | TGTGCCAGCAGCTCGACTAGTTACGAGCAGTACTTC
TRBJ2-7 | TRBD1 | - | TRBV19 | CASSLTGDNEQYF | TGTGCCAGTAGTCTAACAGGGGACAACGAGCAGTACTTC
TRBJ1-5 | TRBD1 | - | TRBV14 | CASRQGTGEWYQPQHF | TGTGCCAGCAGACAGGGGACAGGGGAATGGTATCAGCCCCAGCATTTT
TRBJ2-3 | TRBD2 | - | TRBV6-4 | CASSASGTDTQYF | TGTGCCAGCAGTGCTAGCGGGACAGATACGCAGTATTTT
TRBJ2-5 | - | - | TRBV2 | CASSEGRWYQETQYF | TGTGCCAGCAGTGAAGGCCGGTGGTACCAAGAGACCCAGTACTTC
TRBJ1-5 | - | - | TRBV6-1 | CASSELGPNQPQHF | TGTGCCAGCAGTGAGCTTGGCCCTAATCAGCCCCAGCATTTT
TRBJ2-1 | - | - | TRBV28 | CASSLEQYNEQFF | TGTGCCAGCAGTTTGGAGCAATACAATGAGCAGTTCTTC
TRBJ2-5 | TRBD1 | - | TRBV19 | CASTRQGGSQETQYF | TGTGCCAGTACCCGACAGGGGGGATCCCAAGAGACCCAGTACTTC
TRBJ2-1 | - | - | TRBV9 | CASSVGLGGANEQFF | TGTGCCAGCAGCGTAGGGTTAGGGGGAGCCAATGAGCAGTTCTTC
TRBJ1-5 | TRBD1 | - | TRBV28 | CASMWDRGLQPQHF | TGTGCCAGCATGTGGGACAGGGGGCTTCAGCCCCAGCATTTT
TRBJ1-1 | - | few | TRBV7-9 | CASSLAGGATEAFF | TGTGCCAGCAGCTTAGCTGGGGGCGCTACTGAAGCTTTCTTT
TRBJ1-1 | - | few | TRBV28 | CASSKQGNTEAFF | TGTGCCAGCAGTAAGCAGGGTAACACTGAAGCTTTCTTT
TRBJ1-2 | TRBD1 | - | TRBV13 | CASSLRGQGYGYTF | TGTGCCAGCAGCTTAAGGGGACAGGGGTATGGCTACACCTTC
TRBJ2-3 | - | - | TRBV6-5 | CASRPRGFTDTQYF | TGTGCCAGCCGACCACGGGGGTTCACAGATACGCAGTATTTT
TRBJ2-1 | - | - | TRBV5-5 | CASSLKQRASYNEQFF | TGTGCCAGCAGCTTAAAACAGAGGGCCTCCTACAATGAGCAGTTCTTC